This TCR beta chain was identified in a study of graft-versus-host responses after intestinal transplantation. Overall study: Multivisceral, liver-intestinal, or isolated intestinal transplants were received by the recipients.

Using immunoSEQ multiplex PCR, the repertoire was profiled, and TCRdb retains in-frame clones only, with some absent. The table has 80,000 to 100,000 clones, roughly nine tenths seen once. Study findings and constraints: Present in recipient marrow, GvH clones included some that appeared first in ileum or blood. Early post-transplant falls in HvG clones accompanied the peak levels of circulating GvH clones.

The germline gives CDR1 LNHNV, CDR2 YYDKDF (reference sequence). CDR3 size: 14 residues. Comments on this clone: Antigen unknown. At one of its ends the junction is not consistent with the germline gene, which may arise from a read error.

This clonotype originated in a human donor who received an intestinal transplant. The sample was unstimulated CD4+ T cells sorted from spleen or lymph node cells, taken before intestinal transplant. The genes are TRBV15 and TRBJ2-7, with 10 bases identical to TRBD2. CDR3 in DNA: TGTGCCACCAGCAGAGGTTCCGGGACTAGCGAATGGCACTTC. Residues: CATSRGSGTSEWHF.